Listed below are T cell receptor beta chains from one sample, sequenced in a study of blood T cell repertoires in COVID-19. The data were produced by immunoSEQ multiplex PCR, yet TCRdb's version contains in-frame clones alone and is incomplete. Here the sample spans around 370,000 clones, around 90% being singletons. What was sequenced was peripheral blood. The source of these receptors is a man between 18 and 35 years old with active or convalescent COVID-19. The CDR3 runs from the conserved cysteine through the conserved F or W. The D gene is left open where the match is weak. The listing skips clone size in some rows; elsewhere it reads once, few, many or a size class.

D gene | J gene | V gene | clone size | CDR3 DNA | CDR3 protein
TRBD1 | TRBJ1-4 | TRBV11-2 | - | TGTGCCAGCAGTTCCCAGGGACAGGGTAGTGGTGAAAAACTGTTTTTT | CASSSQGQGSGEKLFF
- | TRBJ1-4 | TRBV20-1 | - | TGCAGTGCTAGAGACCGGGAAAAACTGTTTTTT | CSARDREKLFF
TRBD2 | TRBJ2-7 | TRBV4-3 | - | TGCGCCAGCAGCCAAGAATATTTTTCACTAGCGGGGATCTACGAGCAGTACTTC | CASSQEYFSLAGIYEQYF
- | TRBJ2-2 | TRBV27 | - | TGTGCCAGCAAATGGGGGGCCGGGGAGCTGTTTTTT | CASKWGAGELFF
TRBD2 | TRBJ2-2 | TRBV7-9 | once | TGTGCCAGCAGATTGACTAGCACGAACACCGGGGAGCTGTTTTTT | CASRLTSTNTGELFF
TRBD2 | TRBJ2-1 | TRBV6-2/TRBV6-3 | - | TGTGCCAGCAGCGGACTAGCGGGGGGCCCCTCCTACAATGAGCAGTTCTTC | CASSGLAGGPSYNEQFF
- | TRBJ1-1 | TRBV19 | - | TGTGCCAGTGGGGGCTTTGGGAACACTGAAGCTTTCTTT | CASGGFGNTEAFF
- | TRBJ1-3 | TRBV7-9 | - | TGTGCCAGCAGCTTAGCAGGGGTTTCTGGAAACACCATATATTTT | CASSLAGVSGNTIYF
TRBD1 | TRBJ2-7 | TRBV19 | - | TGTGCCAGTAGTATTAGGACAGGGGGCCGGGACGAGCAGTACTTC | CASSIRTGGRDEQYF
- | TRBJ2-5 | TRBV7-9 | - | TGTGCCAGCAGCTTAGGGCGGACAACCCAAGAGACCCAGTACTTC | CASSLGRTTQETQYF
TRBD2 | TRBJ2-1 | TRBV11-3 | - | TGTGCCAGCAGCTTGGGCGGGAGTAGGAACAATGAGCAGTTCTTC | CASSLGGSRNNEQFF
- | TRBJ2-2 | TRBV12-3/TRBV12-4 | - | TGTGCCAGCAGAAGACAGGCCGGGGAGCTGTTTTTT | CASRRQAGELFF
TRBD1 | TRBJ1-2 | TRBV7-9 | - | TGTGCCAGCAGCTTAGAGTATGGCGCAGGGGGCGAGGTTGGCTACACCTTC | CASSLEYGAGGEVGYTF
- | TRBJ2-2 | TRBV18 | - | TGTGCCAGCTCACCATTGTCTACAGGGTCCGGGGAGCTGTTTTTT | CASSPLSTGSGELFF
- | TRBJ1-2 | TRBV19 | - | TGTGCCAGTAGCCCGGACAGACTAAATCGGGGTGGCTACACCTTC | CASSPDRLNRGGYTF
TRBD2 | TRBJ2-1 | TRBV6-6 | - | TGTGCCAGTTCATTCCTAGCGGGTACCAATGAGCAGTTCTTC | CASSFLAGTNEQFF
- | TRBJ1-5 | TRBV28 | once | TGTGCCAGCAGTTCCCAGGGTGTGGAGCCCCAGCATTTT | CASSSQGVEPQHF
- | TRBJ2-1 | TRBV6-6 | few | TGTGCCAGCAGTTACTCGATGGCTGGGCAGTTCTTC | CASSYSMAGQFF
TRBD1 | TRBJ1-2 | TRBV15 | - | TGTGCCACCAGCAGCACAGGGGGATGGTATGGCTACACCTTC | CATSSTGGWYGYTF
TRBD1 | TRBJ1-5 | TRBV18 | - | TGTGCCAGCTCACTTGCCGGGACAGGGGGCATTCAGCCCCAGCATTTT | CASSLAGTGGIQPQHF
- | TRBJ2-3 | TRBV4-3 | - | TGCGCCAGCAGCCACAGGACAGACACAGATACGCAGTATTTT | CASSHRTDTDTQYF
- | TRBJ2-1 | TRBV27 | - | TGTGCCAGCAGTTTCGGGACTGGTTACAATGAGCAGTTCTTC | CASSFGTGYNEQFF
TRBD1 | TRBJ1-1 | TRBV9 | - | TGTGCCAGCAGCGTAGTTTTAGGACAGGGGGCGACTGAAGCTTTCTTT | CASSVVLGQGATEAFF
TRBD1 | TRBJ1-6 | TRBV5-6 | - | TGTGCCAGCAGCTCCATCGGGACAGGGAATTCACCCCTCCACTTT | CASSSIGTGNSPLHF
- | TRBJ2-1 | TRBV7-3 | - | TGTGCCAGCAGCATAGTCGCTACAGCCTACAATGAGCAGTTCTTC | CASSIVATAYNEQFF
- | TRBJ2-2 | TRBV9 | once | TGTGCCAGCAGCACCCCGTGGGGGCCGCGTAAGAACACCGGGGAGCTGTTTTTT | CASSTPWGPRKNTGELFF
- | TRBJ2-1 | TRBV7-3 | once | TGTGCCAGCAGCCGAAGCCCCTCGGGGGAGCAGTTCTTC | CASSRSPSGEQFF
TRBD1 | TRBJ2-4 | TRBV28 | - | TGTGCCAGCAGTTGGACAGGGGTGGTAGCCAAAAACATTCAGTACTTC | CASSWTGVVAKNIQYF
- | TRBJ2-4 | TRBV19 | - | TGTGCCAGTGGCGGAAATCTAGCCAAAAACATTCAGTACTTC | CASGGNLAKNIQYF
TRBD2 | TRBJ2-1 | TRBV7-3 | - | TGTGCCAGCAGCCCGAGCCCTCGACTAGCGGGAGTTTACAATGAGCAGTTCTTC | CASSPSPRLAGVYNEQFF
- | TRBJ1-6 | TRBV4-3 | - | TGCGCCAGCAGCCAAGATGCGAGGAATAATTCACCCCTCCACTTT | CASSQDARNNSPLHF
TRBD2 | TRBJ2-4 | TRBV20-1 | once | TGCAGTGCCCTGGGGGGGGACATTCAGTACTTC | CSALGGDIQYF
- | TRBJ2-1 | TRBV11-2 | - | TGTGCCAGCAGCCCATCGTTGGGCGCCAGCTCCTACAATGAGCAGTTCTTC | CASSPSLGASSYNEQFF
TRBD2 | TRBJ2-3 | TRBV10-3 | - | TGTGCCATCAGCCAAACTAGCGGGGGGGATACGCAGTATTTT | CAISQTSGGDTQYF
- | TRBJ1-5 | TRBV4-3 | - | TGCGCCAGCAGCCAAGGGGCGACAGGAGATAATCAGCCCCAGCATTTT | CASSQGATGDNQPQHF
- | TRBJ2-1 | TRBV6-5 | few | TGTGCCAGCAGCAAAACAACAGACTACAATGAGCAGTTCTTC | CASSKTTDYNEQFF
- | TRBJ1-1 | TRBV4-2 | - | TGTGCCAGCAGCAAGCAGGGAGGGACTGAAGCTTTCTTT | CASSKQGGTEAFF
- | TRBJ2-3 | TRBV19 | - | TGTGCCAGTAGTATGAAGTGGGAGGCAGATACGCAGTATTTT | CASSMKWEADTQYF
TRBD1 | TRBJ2-7 | TRBV4-2 | - | TGTGCCAGCAGCCAAGATATGCGCACAGGGGGCAACGAGCAGTACTTC | CASSQDMRTGGNEQYF
TRBD1 | TRBJ1-1 | TRBV25-1 | - | TGTGCCAGCAGTGACCAGGACAGGGCCCCTGAAGCTTTCTTT | CASSDQDRAPEAFF
TRBD1 | TRBJ2-1 | TRBV6-5 | - | TGTGCCAGCAGGACAGGGTTGGATCTTAGTGAGCAGTTCTTC | CASRTGLDLSEQFF
- | TRBJ1-3 | TRBV4-2 | - | TGTGCCAGCAGCCTCAACTGGGGGCCGGACTCTGGAAACACCATATATTTT | CASSLNWGPDSGNTIYF
TRBD1 | TRBJ2-7 | TRBV7-2 | - | TGTGCCAGCAGCTTAGCGCCGGACAGGCCCTCCTACGAGCAGTACTTC | CASSLAPDRPSYEQYF
- | TRBJ1-6 | TRBV18 | - | TGTGCCAGCTCACCACTTCCACCCAGGGGCTCCTATAATTCACCCCTCCACTTT | CASSPLPPRGSYNSPLHF
- | TRBJ1-1 | TRBV6-5 | - | TGTGCCAGCAGTTACTCACGGGTGGGGAACACTGAAGCTTTCTTT | CASSYSRVGNTEAFF
TRBD2 | TRBJ2-2 | TRBV24-1 | - | TGTGCCACCAGTGATTACCTAGCGGGAGTGGGTGCCGGGGAGCTGTTTTTT | CATSDYLAGVGAGELFF
- | TRBJ1-2 | TRBV28 | - | TGTGCAGAGAGAGGAAACTATGGCTACACCTTC | CAERGNYGYTF
- | TRBJ2-7 | TRBV9 | few | TGTGCCAGCAGCGTAGGGCAGTCCTACGAGCAGTACTTC | CASSVGQSYEQYF
TRBD1 | TRBJ1-2 | TRBV27 | - | TGTGCCAGCAGCAGTTACGGACAGGGTACCTATGGCTACACCTTC | CASSSYGQGTYGYTF
TRBD2 | TRBJ2-1 | TRBV7-6 | - | TGTGCCAGCAGCGGGCCTAGCGGGAGCGGCGGCAATGAGCAGTTCTTC | CASSGPSGSGGNEQFF
- | TRBJ1-1 | TRBV5-5 | - | TGTGCCAGCAGACCCGACAGTACCGATCCCCTCTTT | CASRPDSTDPLF
TRBD1 | TRBJ1-1 | TRBV24-1 | - | TGTGCCACCAAAAGGGGGCGCGGCACTGAAGCTTTCTTT | CATKRGRGTEAFF
- | TRBJ1-5 | TRBV28 | many | TGTGCCAGCAGTTTAGGGGGGTATAGCAATCAGCCCCAGCATTTT | CASSLGGYSNQPQHF
- | TRBJ1-1 | TRBV28 | once | TGTGCCAGCAGCCGAGACAGACCCTTGAACACTGAAGCTTTCTTT | CASSRDRPLNTEAFF
TRBD1 | TRBJ1-4 | TRBV6-2/TRBV6-3 | - | TGTGCCAGCAGTTCCACAGGGGGTGGTAATGAAAAACTGTTTTTT | CASSSTGGGNEKLFF